What follows are 5 T cell receptor beta chains derived from one specimen sequenced in a study of blood T cell repertoires in COVID-19. Clones were sequenced by immunoSEQ multiplex PCR, and TCRdb holds only the in-frame ones, with some missing. The table has about 65,000 clones, 80% to 90% seen once. Sequenced material: peripheral blood. These receptors were obtained from a man at least 80 years old with acute or convalescent COVID-19.

The gene calls are TRBV6-5 and TRBJ2-3; 7 bases are a match to TRBD1. This CDR3 has 16 amino acids. The V gene end was trimmed by 0 bases and the J gene end by 0 bases; junction bases not matched to a gene: 3. Germline values: CDR1 MNHEY, CDR2 SVGAGI. The CDR3 DNA sequence: TGTGCCAGCAGTTACTCGAGGGGACAGAGCACAGATACGCAGTATTTT. Its protein is CASSYSRGQSTDTQYF.

The CDR3 loop is CASSEAPSVVPSNQPQHF. Here the CDR3 DNA reads TGTGCCAGCAGTGAAGCGCCTTCGGTAGTTCCTAGCAATCAGCCCCAGCATTTT. The rearrangement links TRBV2 to TRBJ1-5; D gene ambiguous. Germline V lookup: CDR1 SNHLY, CDR2 FYNNEI. Trimming removed 0 bases at V and 0 bases at J, with 15 bases between. There are 18 residues in the CDR3.

The rearrangement uses TRBV10-3 and TRBJ2-7; no reliable D call. The CDR3 loop spans 12 amino acids. Trimming took off 3 bases at V and 5 bases at J, with 8 bases between the two ends. Germline CDR1 ENHRY, CDR2 SYGVKD. CDR3 region: CAISDSSNEQYF. CDR3 in DNA: TGTGCCATCAGTGATTCGAGCAACGAGCAGTACTTC.

The rearrangement uses TRBV30 and TRBJ2-7; D is perhaps TRBD1 (6 bases). The CDR3 covers 15 residues. Trimming took off 5 bases at V and 3 bases at J, with 20 bases between the two ends. CDR1 is GTSNPN and CDR2 is SVGIG in the germline V gene (reference sequence). CDR3 in amino acids: CAWDKGVSTGYEQYF. DNA for the CDR3: TGTGCCTGGGACAAGGGGGTCTCGACCGGCTACGAGCAGTACTTC.

V and J are TRBV5-1 and TRBJ1-1; 9 bases agree with TRBD1. The CDR3 loop spans 15 amino acids. Germline assignment: CDR1 SGHRS and CDR2 YFSETQ. Trimming at V came to 4 bases and at J to 5 bases, leaving 9 bases not matched to a gene. The CDR3 loop is CASSQTQGAVTEAFF. In DNA, the CDR3 is TGCGCCAGCAGCCAGACACAGGGGGCGGTTACTGAAGCTTTCTTT.